The present entry profiles one TCR beta chain with its context. V was trimmed by 2 bases and J by 0 bases, leaving 4 bases between them. The CDR3 is made up of 13 amino acids. Germline V CDR1 and CDR2: SGHVS, FQNEAQ. These data are taken from a study of shared clonotypes between healthy human individuals. The assay used deep level. In the authors' workflow: Junction-only sequences without quality scores came from ImmunoSEQ, so filtering differed. Method: immunoSEQ multiplex PCR; TCRdb's copy keeps in-frame clones and lacks some. That table is the source of V, J and clone size, and D and trimming were worked out from the DNA. The sample lists approximately 500,000 clones; approximately 79% were seen once.

The rearrangement links TRBV7-8 to TRBJ2-5; D gene uncertain. The TCR sequence derives from a woman aged 40 to 49 in good health. Some clones in this sample may be carry-over from other donors' samples. The material sequenced was PBMCs. The CDR3 spells CASSLRDQETQYF. The CDR3 region has the DNA TGTGCCAGCAGCTTAAGGGACCAAGAGACCCAGTACTTC.